This entry lists 23 T cell receptor beta chains sequenced from one sample in a study of cytomegalovirus exposure and HLA in healthy donors. Primers for the PCR totalled 60 Vbeta and 13 Jbeta. The data were produced by immunoSEQ multiplex PCR, yet TCRdb's version contains in-frame clones alone and is incomplete. The sample records approximately 100,000 clones, 70% to 80% being singletons. Material for sequencing was PBMCs. The receptors come from a woman aged 35 to 49 in good health and CMV-seropositive.

This clone came up many times. As DNA, the CDR3 is TGTGCCTGGAGTGGACAGAGGAATTCACCCCTCCACTTT. This sequence encodes CAWSGQRNSPLHF. The rearrangement links TRBV30 to TRBJ1-6; perhaps TRBD1 as D (5 bases). Germline CDR1 reads GTSNPN; CDR2 reads SVGIG (reference sequence). The V end lost 1 base, the J end lost 7 bases, and 8 bases lay between the germline ends. This CDR3 has 13 residues.

CDR3 loop: CAISESGTGGAQPQHF. As DNA, the CDR3 is TGTGCCATCAGTGAGTCGGGGACAGGGGGGGCTCAGCCCCAGCATTTT. The rearrangement uses TRBV10-3 and TRBJ1-5, with 11 bases identical to TRBD1. This CDR3 is built from 16 residues. The V and J ends lost 0 bases and 6 bases, in that order; junction bases with no gene match: 4. Germline V CDR1 and CDR2: ENHRY, SYGVKD.

Only a few counts were recorded for this clone. The rearrangement joins TRBV13 to TRBJ2-5; 8 bases fit TRBD2. V gave up 5 bases and J gave up 4 bases; unmatched junction bases: 12. The CDR3 sequence is 16 residues long. Germline V lookup: CDR1 PRHDT, CDR2 FYEKMQ (reference sequence). The CDR3 protein is CASSQRAGGPGETQYF. The CDR3 nucleotides are TGTGCCAGCAGCCAACGGGCGGGGGGCCCGGGAGAGACCCAGTACTTC.

The gene calls are TRBV7-2 and TRBJ1-4, with a weak D call TRBD1 (6 bases). The germline gives CDR1 SGHTA, CDR2 FQGNSA. There are 17 residues in the CDR3. V lost 1 base, J lost 4 bases, and 16 bases lay in between. CDR3 protein: CASSLVVGGAHNEKLFF. The CDR3 DNA reads TGTGCCAGCAGCTTAGTGGTAGGGGGGGCGCATAATGAAAAACTGTTTTTT.

CDR3 in DNA: TGTGCCAGCAGCGTCGGACAGGGTACTGGCTACACCTTC. Translating it yields CASSVGQGTGYTF. The chain recombines TRBV9 with TRBJ1-2, with 8 bases matching TRBD1. Losses at the gene ends were 2 bases for V and 7 bases for J; bases not matched to a gene: 4. This CDR3 is built from 13 residues. Per germline, CDR1 SGDLS and CDR2 YYNGEE.

The chain couples TRBV25-1 to TRBJ1-1; weak D call: TRBD1 (6 bases). Germline CDR1 is MGHDK and CDR2 is SYGVNS. V was clipped by 6 bases and J by 10 bases, with 12 bases between them. The CDR3 is made up of 11 amino acids. CDR3: CASRGGVGAFF. The CDR3 DNA follows: TGTGCCAGCAGAGGGGGAGTAGGAGCTTTCTTT.

This clone was seen a single time. The chain uses TRBV25-1 and TRBJ2-7; possible D gene TRBD1, 6 bases. The CDR3 spans 12 residues. Germline V CDR1 and CDR2: MGHDK, SYGVNS. The V and J ends lost 2 bases and 4 bases respectively, with 6 bases between them. CDR3 DNA sequence: TGTGCCAGCAGTGAACAGGGGTACGAGCAGTACTTC. Protein: CASSEQGYEQYF.

The V gene is TRBV28, the J gene TRBJ1-4; D may be TRBD1 (5 bases). Germline V gene sequence: CDR1 MDHEN, CDR2 SYDVKM. V lost 4 bases and J 8 bases, leaving 14 bases between the germline ends. The CDR3 loop spans 14 amino acids. CDR3 region: CASSSTAGEEKLFF. The CDR3 bases are TGTGCCAGCAGTTCCACGGCGGGGGAGGAAAAACTGTTTTTT.

The chain links TRBV2 to TRBJ1-2; 11 bases align to TRBD1. J gave up 4 bases and V 10 bases, and 8 bases lay outside the gene matches. Germline CDR1 is SNHLY and CDR2 is FYNNEI. The CDR3 is 14 amino acids. Here the CDR3 DNA reads TGTGCCAATCCGGGACAGGGGGTATCCTATGGCTACACCTTC. This encodes CANPGQGVSYGYTF.

This rearrangement joins TRBV11-2 to TRBJ1-1; TRBD1 is a possible D gene (6 bases). The CDR3 is 20 residues long. Germline V gives CDR1 SGHAT, CDR2 FQNNGV. V shed 0 bases and J shed 0 bases, with 23 bases lying between them. CDR3 sequence reads: CASSLDPTRPMDSLNTEAFF. The CDR3 nucleotides are TGTGCCAGCAGCTTAGATCCAACCAGACCCATGGACAGCTTGAACACTGAAGCTTTCTTT. Full variable domain (missing parts from reference TRBV11-2 and TRBJ1-1): EAGVAQSPRYKIIEKRQSVAFWCNPISGHATLYWYQQILGQGPKLLIQFQNNGVVDDSQLPKDRFSAERLKGVDSTLKIQPAKLEDSAVYLCASSLDPTRPMDSLNTEAFFGQGTRLTVV.

This clone was picked up one time. The chain carries TRBV19 and TRBJ1-5, with 8 bases fitting TRBD1. The V and J ends lost 3 bases and 1 base, in that order; junction bases with no gene match: 8. This CDR3 has 17 amino acids. Looked up from germline, CDR1 is LNHDA and CDR2 is SQIVND (reference sequence). The CDR3 reads CASSITGGAASNQPQHF. DNA for the CDR3: TGTGCCAGTAGTATCACAGGGGGTGCGGCCAGCAATCAGCCCCAGCATTTT.

V is TRBV19 and J is TRBJ2-7; 11 bases map to TRBD1. Germline V gene data show CDR1 as LNHDA and CDR2 as SQIVND (reference sequence). The V segment lost 1 base and the J segment 3 bases; nucleotides outside the gene matches: 5. The CDR3 runs to 16 residues. CDR3 in amino acids: CASSIGGTGGRYEQYF. For the CDR3, the DNA is TGTGCCAGTAGTATAGGGGGGACAGGGGGTCGCTACGAGCAGTACTTC.

The V call is TRBV29-1, the J call TRBJ2-3, with TRBD2 matching 8 bases. V lost 3 bases to trimming and J lost 4 bases; unmatched junction nucleotides: 6. Germline V lookup: CDR1 SQVTM, CDR2 ANQGSEA. This CDR3 has 14 amino acids. The CDR3 DNA follows: TGCAGCGTTGATTGGCTAGCGGGTTCAGATACGCAGTATTTT. Its translation is CSVDWLAGSDTQYF.

This rearrangement joins TRBV27 to TRBJ2-7; D may be TRBD2 (6 bases). The V and J ends lost 3 bases and 2 bases respectively, with 17 bases between them. This CDR3 spans 16 amino acids. Germline CDR1 and CDR2: MNHEY and SMNVEV (reference sequence). In nucleotides, the CDR3 is TGTGCCAGCAGTTTGAATCTTGGGGGGAAGGCCTACGAGCAGTACTTC. This sequence encodes CASSLNLGGKAYEQYF.

V and J are TRBV5-1 and TRBJ2-1; D gene unclear. The ends were cut back, 0 bases at V and 0 bases at J, with 7 bases in the middle. Germline V gene sequence: CDR1 SGHRS, CDR2 YFSETQ. This CDR3 has 15 amino acids. CDR3 in amino acids: CASSLGDSSYNEQFF. CDR3 coding DNA: TGCGCCAGCAGCTTGGGAGATTCCTCCTACAATGAGCAGTTCTTC.

The chain is built from TRBV6-1 and TRBJ1-3; no clear D gene. The CDR3 totals 15 residues. Germline CDR1 and CDR2: MNHNS and SASEGT. Trimming took 1 base from V and 3 from J, leaving 10 bases between them. As DNA, the CDR3 is TGTGCCAGCAGTGAAGTCGGGTCAGTTGGAAACACCATATATTTT. Translation gives CASSEVGSVGNTIYF.

The gene calls are TRBV7-2 and TRBJ2-1; 7 nucleotides align to TRBD1. Germline V gene sequence: CDR1 SGHTA, CDR2 FQGNSA. The CDR3 has 13 amino acids. After removal of 4 bases from V and 15 bases from J, the junction contained 12 bases not matched to a gene. The CDR3 loop is CASSSRPEDRVFF. The CDR3 DNA reads as TGTGCCAGCAGCTCTAGACCCGAAGACAGGGTGTTCTTC.

CDR3 nucleotides: TGTGCCAGCAGTGAGGGGGGGCGTTCACCCCTCCACTTT. Translation: CASSEGGRSPLHF. The genes are TRBV2 and TRBJ1-6; D possibly corresponds to TRBD1 (6 bases). CDR3 size: 13 residues. Per germline, CDR1 SNHLY and CDR2 FYNNEI. Trimming removed 3 bases at V and 9 bases at J, with 9 bases between.

The V and J genes are TRBV30 and TRBJ2-7; TRBD1 agrees at 7 bases. The ends lost 0 bases at V and 5 bases at J; junction bases unmatched: 10. The CDR3 has 15 residues. The germline V gene encodes CDR1 GTSNPN and CDR2 SVGIG (reference sequence). CDR3 residues: CAWSVQWTGTHEQYF. The DNA of the CDR3 is TGTGCCTGGAGTGTACAATGGACAGGTACCCACGAGCAGTACTTC. Filled out from reference TRBV30 and TRBJ2-7, the complete variable domain reads SQTIHQWPATLVQPVGSPLSLECTVEGTSNPNLYWYRQAAGRGLQLLFYSVGIGQISSEVPQNLSASRPQDRQFILSSKKLLLSDSGFYLCAWSVQWTGTHEQYFGPGTRLTVT.

This clone has more than one count but fewer than ten. The rearrangement joins TRBV2 to TRBJ2-3; possibly TRBD2 for D (5 bases). The CDR3 totals 11 residues. Looked up from germline, CDR1 is SNHLY and CDR2 is FYNNEI. Deletions cut 8 bases from V and 11 bases from J, with 14 bases between. The CDR3 loop is CASRAYEGQYF. The DNA of the CDR3 is TGTGCCAGCCGGGCCTATGAGGGGCAGTATTTT. The variable domain in full, completed from reference TRBV2 and TRBJ2-3, reads EPEVTQTPSHQVTQMGQEVILRCVPISNHLYFYWYRQILGQKVEFLVSFYNNEISEKSEIFDDQFSVERPDGSNFTLKIRSTKLEDSAMYFCASRAYEGQYFGPGTRLTVL.

The V and J genes are TRBV30 and TRBJ1-5; TRBD1 matches at 8 bases. Germline CDR1 reads GTSNPN; CDR2 reads SVGIG (reference sequence). Germline trimming cut 5 bases from V and 6 bases from J; bases unmatched to any gene: 3. The CDR3 is 12 amino acids. The chain's CDR3 is CAWGQGGQPQHF. The CDR3 DNA reads as TGTGCCTGGGGACAGGGCGGTCAGCCCCAGCATTTT.

The rearrangement joins TRBV4-1 to TRBJ2-1, with no clear D. This CDR3 contains 12 residues. Germline CDR1 MGHRA, CDR2 YSYEKL. Trimming shortened V by 4 bases and J by 4 bases, and 5 bases separated the two germline ends. This CDR3 is CASSPQYNEQFF. DNA of the CDR3: TGCGCCAGCAGCCCCCAGTACAATGAGCAGTTCTTC.

To note about this clone: At one of its ends the junction is not consistent with the germline gene, which may arise from a read error. The genes are TRBV5-1 and TRBJ2-1, with 8 bases aligning to TRBD2. Germline V gene sequence: CDR1 SGHRS, CDR2 YFSETQ. The CDR3 is 16 amino acids. CDR3 nucleotide sequence: TGCGCCAGCAGGTTGGGCAGCGGGGGAGTGCGGAATGAGCAGTTCTTC. It yields the protein CASRLGSGGVRNEQFF.